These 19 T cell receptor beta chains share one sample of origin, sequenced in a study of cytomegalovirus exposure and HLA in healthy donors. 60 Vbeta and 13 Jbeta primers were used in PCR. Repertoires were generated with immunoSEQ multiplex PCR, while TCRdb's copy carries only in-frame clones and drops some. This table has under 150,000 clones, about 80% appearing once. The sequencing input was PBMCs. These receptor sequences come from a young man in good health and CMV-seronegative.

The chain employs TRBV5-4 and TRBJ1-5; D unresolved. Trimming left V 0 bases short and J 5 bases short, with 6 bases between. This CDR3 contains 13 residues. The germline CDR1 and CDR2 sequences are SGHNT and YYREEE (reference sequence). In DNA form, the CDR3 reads TGTGCCAGCAGCTTGGGTCCGGATCAGCCCCAGCATTTT. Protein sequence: CASSLGPDQPQHF. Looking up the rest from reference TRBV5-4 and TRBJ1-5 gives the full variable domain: ETGVTQSPTHLIKTRGQQVTLRCSSQSGHNTVSWYQQALGQGPQFIFQYYREEENGRGNFPPRFSGLQFPNYSSELNVNALELDDSALYLCASSLGPDQPQHFGDGTRLSIL.

CDR3 DNA: TGCAGCGTTGGGGGGACAGGGTGGAAGAACGAGCAGTACTTC. This gives the protein CSVGGTGWKNEQYF. This chain uses TRBV29-1 with TRBJ2-5; 9 bases are a match to TRBD1. The better agreement between TRBJ2-7 and the DNA end casts doubt on the J call. The CDR3 sequence is 14 residues long. CDR1 is SQVTM and CDR2 is ANQGSEA in the germline V gene.

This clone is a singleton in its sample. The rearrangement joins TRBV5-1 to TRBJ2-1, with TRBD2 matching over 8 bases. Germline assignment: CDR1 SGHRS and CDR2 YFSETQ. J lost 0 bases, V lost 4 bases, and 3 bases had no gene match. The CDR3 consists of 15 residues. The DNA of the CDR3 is TGCGCCAGCAGCCAAAGCGGGAGCTCCTACAATGAGCAGTTCTTC. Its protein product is CASSQSGSSYNEQFF.

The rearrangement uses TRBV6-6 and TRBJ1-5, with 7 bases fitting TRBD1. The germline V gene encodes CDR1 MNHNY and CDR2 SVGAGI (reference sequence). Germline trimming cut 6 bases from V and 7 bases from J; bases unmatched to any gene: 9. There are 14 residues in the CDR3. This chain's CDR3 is CASSSGQINQPQHF. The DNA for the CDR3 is TGTGCCAGCAGCTCGGGACAGATTAACCAGCCCCAGCATTTT.

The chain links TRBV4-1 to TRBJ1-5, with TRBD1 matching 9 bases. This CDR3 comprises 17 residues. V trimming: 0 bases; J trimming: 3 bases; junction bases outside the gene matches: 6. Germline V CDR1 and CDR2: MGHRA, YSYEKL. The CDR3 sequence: CASSQDGTGGVNQPQHF. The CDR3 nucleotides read TGCGCCAGCAGCCAAGATGGTACAGGGGGCGTCAATCAGCCCCAGCATTTT.

CDR3 loop: CASSDEGNQPQHF. For the CDR3, the DNA is TGTGCCAGCAGTGACGAGGGCAATCAGCCCCAGCATTTT. The genes are TRBV2 and TRBJ1-5; unclear D gene. V was pared by 3 bases and J by 2 bases, with 5 bases between. CDR3 length: 13 residues. Germline CDR1 reads SNHLY; CDR2 reads FYNNEI.

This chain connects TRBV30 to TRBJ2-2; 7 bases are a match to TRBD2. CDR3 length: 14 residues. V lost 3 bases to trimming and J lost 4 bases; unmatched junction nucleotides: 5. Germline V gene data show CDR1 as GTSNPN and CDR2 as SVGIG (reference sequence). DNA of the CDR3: TGTGCCTGGAGGAGTTGGACTAGCACCGGGGAGCTGTTTTTT. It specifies CAWRSWTSTGELFF.

This chain's CDR3 is CASSEDRLNTEAFF. CDR3 nucleotides: TGTGCCAGCAGTGAAGACAGGTTGAACACTGAAGCTTTCTTT. The chain has TRBV6-1 and TRBJ1-1, with D perhaps matching TRBD1 (5 bases). The CDR3 totals 14 residues. The V end lost 1 base, the J end lost 0 bases, and 6 bases lay between the germline ends. Germline CDR1 reads MNHNS; CDR2 reads SASEGT.

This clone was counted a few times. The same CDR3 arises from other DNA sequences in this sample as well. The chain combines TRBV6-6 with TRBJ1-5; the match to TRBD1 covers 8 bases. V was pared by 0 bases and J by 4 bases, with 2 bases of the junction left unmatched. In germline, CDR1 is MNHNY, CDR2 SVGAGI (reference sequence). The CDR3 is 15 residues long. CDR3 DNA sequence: TGTGCCAGCAGTTACTCGAGGACAGGGAATCAGCCCCAGCATTTT. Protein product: CASSYSRTGNQPQHF.

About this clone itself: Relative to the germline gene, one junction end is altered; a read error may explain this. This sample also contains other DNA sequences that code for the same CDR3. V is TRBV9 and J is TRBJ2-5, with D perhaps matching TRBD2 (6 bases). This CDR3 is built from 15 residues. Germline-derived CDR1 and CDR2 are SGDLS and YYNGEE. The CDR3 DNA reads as TGTGCCAGTAGCGTAGGAGCCAGGGAGGCAGAGACCCAGTACTTC. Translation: CASSVGAREAETQYF.

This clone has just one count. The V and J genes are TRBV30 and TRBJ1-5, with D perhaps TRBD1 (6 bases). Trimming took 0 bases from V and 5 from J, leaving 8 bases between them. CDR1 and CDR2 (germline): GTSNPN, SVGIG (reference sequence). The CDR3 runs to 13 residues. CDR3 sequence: CAWSVQGHQPQHF. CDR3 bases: TGTGCCTGGAGTGTGCAGGGGCATCAGCCCCAGCATTTT.

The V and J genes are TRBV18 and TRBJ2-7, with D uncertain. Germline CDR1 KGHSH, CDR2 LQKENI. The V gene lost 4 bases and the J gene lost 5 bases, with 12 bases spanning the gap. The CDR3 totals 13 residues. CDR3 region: CASSLERLDEQYF. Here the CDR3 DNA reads TGTGCCAGCTCACTGGAGAGATTGGACGAGCAGTACTTC.

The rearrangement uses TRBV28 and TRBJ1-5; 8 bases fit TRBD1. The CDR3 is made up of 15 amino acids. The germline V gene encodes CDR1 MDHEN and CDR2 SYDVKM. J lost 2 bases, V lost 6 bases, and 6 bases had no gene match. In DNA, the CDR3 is TGTGCCAGCAGCCAAGGACAGGGAGGCAATCAGCCCCAGCATTTT. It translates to CASSQGQGGNQPQHF.

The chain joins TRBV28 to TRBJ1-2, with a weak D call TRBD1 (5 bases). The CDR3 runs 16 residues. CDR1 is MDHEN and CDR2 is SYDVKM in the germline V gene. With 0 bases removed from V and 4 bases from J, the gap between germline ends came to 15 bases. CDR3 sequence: CASSLWRGPEGYGYTF. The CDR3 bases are TGTGCCAGCAGTTTATGGAGGGGCCCGGAGGGCTATGGCTACACCTTC.

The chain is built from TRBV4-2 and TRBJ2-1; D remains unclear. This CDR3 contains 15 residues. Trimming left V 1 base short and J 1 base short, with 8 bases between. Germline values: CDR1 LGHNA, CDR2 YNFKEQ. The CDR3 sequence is CASSQVLVSYNEQFF. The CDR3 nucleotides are TGTGCCAGCAGCCAAGTTCTCGTATCCTACAATGAGCAGTTCTTC.

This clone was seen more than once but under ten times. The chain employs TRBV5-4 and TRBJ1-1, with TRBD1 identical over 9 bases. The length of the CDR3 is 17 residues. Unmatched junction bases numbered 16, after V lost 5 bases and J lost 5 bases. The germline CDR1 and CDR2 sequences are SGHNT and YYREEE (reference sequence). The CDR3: CASRFGQGYELRTEAFF. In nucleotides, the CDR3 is TGTGCCAGCAGATTTGGACAGGGGTATGAATTACGGACTGAAGCTTTCTTT.

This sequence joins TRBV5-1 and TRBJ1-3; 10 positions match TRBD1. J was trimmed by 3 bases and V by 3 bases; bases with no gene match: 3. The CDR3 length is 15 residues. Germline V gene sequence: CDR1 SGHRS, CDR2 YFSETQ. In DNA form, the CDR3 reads TGCGCCAGCAGCTGGACAGGGGGATATGGAAACACCATATATTTT. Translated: CASSWTGGYGNTIYF.

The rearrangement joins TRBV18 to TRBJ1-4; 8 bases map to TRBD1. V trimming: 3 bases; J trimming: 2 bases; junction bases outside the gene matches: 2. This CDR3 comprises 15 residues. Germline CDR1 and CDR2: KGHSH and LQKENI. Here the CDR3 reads CASSPRQGTNEKLFF. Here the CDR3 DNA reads TGTGCCAGCTCACCCCGACAGGGGACTAATGAAAAACTGTTTTTT.

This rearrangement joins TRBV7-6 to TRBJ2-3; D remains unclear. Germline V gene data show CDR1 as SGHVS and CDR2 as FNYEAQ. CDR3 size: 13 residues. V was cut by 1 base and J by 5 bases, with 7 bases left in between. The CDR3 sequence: CASSLDRGDTQYF. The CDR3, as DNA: TGTGCCAGCAGCTTAGACCGAGGAGATACGCAGTATTTT.